This TCR beta chain appears in the sequencing data of a study of blood T cell repertoires in COVID-19. Study-wide background: Some COVID-19 samples were acute and others convalescent; all came from the United States, Italy and Spain. T cells, B-cell-depleted T cells, or PBMCs provided the cDNA or gDNA that served as material.

In the source study's methods: Amplification of reference gene primers was used by the study to estimate nucleated cell counts. Method: immunoSEQ multiplex PCR; TCRdb's copy keeps in-frame clones and lacks some. The DNA was the basis for D and trimming; V, J and clone size are from that table. Counted here are about 83,000 clones, about 84% occurring once; the ten biggest clones make up about 8%. This CDR3 contains 16 residues. Germline-derived CDR1 and CDR2 are SGHTS and YDEGEE. V was clipped by 4 bases and J by 5 bases, with 20 bases between them. The rearrangement joins TRBV5-8 to TRBJ2-3; TRBD1 is a possible D gene (7 bases). The receptor comes from a man aged 45-65 years with active COVID-19. Material for sequencing was peripheral blood. The CDR3 reads CASSNIDRDLGDTQYF. The CDR3 DNA is TGTGCCAGCAGCAATATTGACAGGGACTTAGGAGATACGCAGTATTTT.